The clone carrying this T cell receptor (beta chain) was seen repeatedly, ten times or more. From the 5' RACE reads, TCRdb called clonotypes with MiXCR, one entry per CDR3 protein. The sample holds some 47,000 distinct CDR3 sequences, around 6% seen once. The sample is drawn from a study of neurological immune-mediated disorders. The CDR3 is 15 residues long. The germline gives CDR1 DFQATT, CDR2 SNEGSKA (reference sequence). The germline V and J ends were trimmed by 1 base and 5 bases, with 17 bases remaining between them. The chain links TRBV20-1 to TRBJ2-5; D tentatively reads TRBD1 or TRBD2 (5 bases each). Sequencing used CD4+ T cells from blood. The receptor was derived from a woman between 40 and 55 years old in good health. CDR3 in amino acids: CSARVRGGPRETQYF. The CDR3 DNA reads as TGCAGTGCTAGAGTACGGGGCGGCCCAAGGGAGACCCAGTACTTC.